This paragraph covers one TCR beta chain sequence. Antigen unknown. The PCR used 60 Vbeta and 13 Jbeta primers. Authors' processing steps: Roughly 10 million shared chains were among about 80 million unique TCR beta chains counted in a later analysis. The protocol was immunoSEQ multiplex PCR, while the TCRdb copy is restricted to in-frame clones and leaves out a portion. V and J calls and clone size come straight from that table; D and trimming were deduced from the DNA. The sample carries about 190,000 clones, roughly 80% recorded once. With 1 base removed from V and 1 base from J, the gap between germline ends came to 10 bases. The germline CDR1 and CDR2 sequences are SEHNR and FQNEAQ (reference sequence). The CDR3 contains 15 residues. The sample comes from a study of cytomegalovirus exposure and HLA in healthy donors. Study-level results: Fewer N-insertions than the roughly 700-donor mean were reportedly shown by an Asian-associated ancestry cluster in a later analysis. Equally common other TCR beta chains were less clonally expanded than HLA-associated ones, a later analysis found. Researchers counted some 150 TCR beta chains as cytomegalovirus-associated.

The sequenced material came from PBMCs. This TCR was sampled from a man aged 50 to 59 in good health and CMV-seronegative. The chain links TRBV7-9 to TRBJ2-5, with a weak D call TRBD1 (6 bases). The CDR3 here is CASSLEGVPQETQYF. The CDR3 coding sequence is TGTGCCAGCAGCTTAGAGGGGGTGCCCCAAGAGACCCAGTACTTC. The full variable domain, its missing parts supplied by reference TRBV7-9 and TRBJ2-5, is DTGVSQNPRHKITKRGQNVTFRCDPISEHNRLYWYRQTLGQGPEFLTYFQNEAQLEKSRLLSDRFSAERPKGSFSTLEIQRTEQGDSAMYLCASSLEGVPQETQYFGPGTRLLVL.